Below, 7 T cell receptor beta chains from the same sample are listed, as sequenced in a study of metastatic and nonmetastatic thyroid tumors (dated by TCRdb to about 2020). Library preparation employed PCR. Sequencing was carried out with an Illumina HiSeq 4000. Clones were called with MiXCR by TCRdb after fastp trimmed the public reads at Q25, and only in-frame beta chains were retained. Here the sample has approximately 21,000 clones; approximately 30% occur a single time. Under 6.5% of the sample is taken by the ten largest. None of the patients had been given any treatment before thyroid surgery. Sequencing was done on a sample of tumor tissue. The receptors were gathered from a female donor with papillary thyroid cancer or a benign thyroid nodule (not recorded which). Some clones in this sample may be carry-over from other donors' samples.

The table lists this clone with many counts. The V gene is TRBV18, the J gene TRBJ2-3; 9 bases line up with TRBD2. CDR3 length equals 18 residues. Losses at the gene ends were 2 bases for V and 2 bases for J; bases not matched to a gene: 11. Germline CDR1 is KGHSH and CDR2 is LQKENI. This chain's CDR3 is CASSPVGPASGVTDTQYF. CDR3 sequence (DNA): TGTGCCAGCTCACCAGTTGGCCCCGCTAGCGGGGTCACAGATACGCAGTATTTT.

This clone has at least ten counts. Different DNA sequences within this sample yield the same CDR3. The genes are TRBV6-1 and TRBJ2-5; D is ambiguous. This CDR3 comprises 10 residues. Between the trimmed V and J ends, which lost 6 bases and 5 bases, there was a span of 4 bases. Germline V gives CDR1 MNHNS, CDR2 SASEGT. In nucleotides, the CDR3 is TGTGCCAGCAGCGCGGAGACCCAGTACTTC. Residues: CASSAETQYF.

This clone was observed a handful of times. The chain links TRBV27 to TRBJ2-7, with D perhaps TRBD1 or TRBD2 (5 bases each). Per the germline V gene, CDR1 is MNHEY and CDR2 is SMNVEV (reference sequence). The CDR3 has 16 residues. Trimming cost V 2 bases and J 5 bases, with 19 bases left between them. CDR3 amino acids: CASSLQGTRVRNEQYF. DNA for the CDR3: TGTGCCAGCAGTTTACAAGGGACGCGCGTTCGGAACGAGCAGTACTTC.

This clone has at least ten counts. Other nucleotide sequences from this sample produce the same CDR3. The chain couples TRBV7-8 to TRBJ2-5; D is undetermined. The CDR3 is made up of 13 amino acids. Germline V CDR1 and CDR2: SGHVS, FQNEAQ. Between the trimmed V and J ends, which lost 3 bases and 2 bases, there was a span of 7 bases. The CDR3 region is CASSFYTQETQYF. The DNA for the CDR3 is TGTGCCAGCAGCTTCTACACGCAAGAGACCCAGTACTTC.

With respect to this clone: An end of the junction does not agree with germline; a read error may underlie this. This chain connects TRBV30 to TRBJ2-1; the D is unclear. This CDR3 spans 15 amino acids. Germline CDR1 reads GTSNPN; CDR2 reads SVGIG (reference sequence). The CDR3 nucleotides read TGTGTCTGGAGTCGAATAGCAGGTAACTACAATGAGCAGTTCTTC. Translation: CVWSRIAGNYNEQFF. Complete variable domain (other parts from reference TRBV30 and TRBJ2-1): SQTIHQWPATLVQPVGSPLSLECTVEGTSNPNLYWYRQAAGRGLQLLFYSVGIGQISSEVPQNLSASRPQDRQFILSSKKLLLSDSGFYLCVWSRIAGNYNEQFFGPGTRLTVL.

This rearrangement joins TRBV20-1 to TRBJ2-3; TRBD2 is a possible D gene (7 bases). Germline V gene data show CDR1 as DFQATT and CDR2 as SNEGSKA (reference sequence). CDR3 length equals 16 residues. V dropped 3 bases and J dropped 13 bases, with 29 bases sitting between them. CDR3 residues: CSARGAGGTTRDSKYF. The DNA of the CDR3 is TGCAGTGCTAGGGGGGCCGGGGGGACTACACGAGATTCGAAGTATTTT.

This clone came up a few times. A much larger clone lies one base from this, so it may be a read error. V and J are TRBV28 and TRBJ1-2; D is uncertain. The V and J ends lost 10 bases and 2 bases respectively, with 11 bases between them. This CDR3 is 12 amino acids long. CDR1 and CDR2 from the germline V gene are MDHEN and SYDVKM. The DNA of the CDR3 is TGTGCCATTAACGAGAGAAACTATGGCTACACCTTC. Residues: CAINERNYGYTF.